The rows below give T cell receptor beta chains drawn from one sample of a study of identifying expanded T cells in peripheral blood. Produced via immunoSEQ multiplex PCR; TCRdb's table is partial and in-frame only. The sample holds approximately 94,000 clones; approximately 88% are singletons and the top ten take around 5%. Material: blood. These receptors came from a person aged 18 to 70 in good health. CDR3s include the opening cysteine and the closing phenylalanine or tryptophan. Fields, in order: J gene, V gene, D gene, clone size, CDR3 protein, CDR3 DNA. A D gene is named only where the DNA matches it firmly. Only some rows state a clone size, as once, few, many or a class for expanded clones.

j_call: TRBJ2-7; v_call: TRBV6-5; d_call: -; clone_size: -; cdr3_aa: CASSYSEGREQYF; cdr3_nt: TGTGCCAGCAGTTACTCGGAGGGGAGGGAGCAGTACTTC
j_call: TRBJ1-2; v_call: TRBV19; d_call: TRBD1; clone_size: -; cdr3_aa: CASSEYSGTAYGYTF; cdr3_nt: TGTGCCAGTAGTGAGTACTCCGGGACAGCATATGGCTACACCTTC
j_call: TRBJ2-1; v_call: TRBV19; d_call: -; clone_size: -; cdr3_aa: CASRLGTYSDEQFF; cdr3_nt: TGTGCCAGTAGATTGGGCACATACAGCGATGAGCAGTTCTTC
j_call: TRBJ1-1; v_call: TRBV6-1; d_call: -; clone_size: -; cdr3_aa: CASGGSARAFF; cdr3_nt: TGTGCCAGCGGAGGGTCGGCTCGAGCTTTCTTT
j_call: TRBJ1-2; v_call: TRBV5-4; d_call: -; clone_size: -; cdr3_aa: CASSFSQRRSYGYTF; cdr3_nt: TGTGCCAGCAGCTTCTCACAGCGACGCAGCTATGGCTACACCTTC
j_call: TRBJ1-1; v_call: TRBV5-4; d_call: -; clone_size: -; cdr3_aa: CASSPSYLNTEAFF; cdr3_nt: TGTGCCAGCAGCCCGAGCTACTTGAACACTGAAGCTTTCTTT
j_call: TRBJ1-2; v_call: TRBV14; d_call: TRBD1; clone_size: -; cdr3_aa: CASSQETGANYGYTF; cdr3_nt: TGTGCCAGCAGCCAAGAAACAGGGGCTAACTATGGCTACACCTTC
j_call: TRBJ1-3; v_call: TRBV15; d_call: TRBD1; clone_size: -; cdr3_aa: CATSRRPVDRAGNTIYF; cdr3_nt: TGTGCCACCAGCAGACGCCCCGTAGACAGGGCTGGAAACACCATATATTTT
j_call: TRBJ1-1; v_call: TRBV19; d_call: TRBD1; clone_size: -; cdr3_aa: CASGQGAGTEAFF; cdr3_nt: TGTGCCAGTGGACAGGGAGCCGGCACTGAAGCTTTCTTT
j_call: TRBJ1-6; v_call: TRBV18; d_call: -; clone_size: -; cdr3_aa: CASSREGAYNSPLHF; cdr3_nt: TGTGCCAGCTCCCGGGAGGGGGCCTATAATTCACCCCTCCACTTT
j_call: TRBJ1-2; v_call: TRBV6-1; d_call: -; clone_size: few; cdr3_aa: CASSELSGPNYGYTF; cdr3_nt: TGTGCCAGCAGTGAACTCTCGGGTCCTAACTATGGCTACACCTTC
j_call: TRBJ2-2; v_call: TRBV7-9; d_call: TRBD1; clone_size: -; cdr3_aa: CARLPGQPNTGELFF; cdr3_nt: TGTGCCAGACTCCCGGGACAGCCGAACACCGGGGAGCTGTTTTTT
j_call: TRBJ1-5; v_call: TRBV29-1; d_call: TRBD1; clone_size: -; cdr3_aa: CSVGDRGNQPQHF; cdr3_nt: TGCAGCGTTGGGGACAGGGGGAATCAGCCCCAGCATTTT
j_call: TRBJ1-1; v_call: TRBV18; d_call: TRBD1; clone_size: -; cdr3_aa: CASSPPTGRVTEAFF; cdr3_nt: TGTGCCAGCTCACCACCGACAGGGAGGGTTACTGAAGCTTTCTTT
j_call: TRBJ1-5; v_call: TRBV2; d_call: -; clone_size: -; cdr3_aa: CASSDRYPNQPQHF; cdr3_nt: TGTGCCAGCAGTGACAGGTACCCAAATCAGCCCCAGCATTTT
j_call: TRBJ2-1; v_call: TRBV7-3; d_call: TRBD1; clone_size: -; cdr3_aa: CASSLGQGIGEQFF; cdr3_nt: TGTGCCAGCAGCCTAGGACAGGGCATTGGTGAGCAGTTCTTC
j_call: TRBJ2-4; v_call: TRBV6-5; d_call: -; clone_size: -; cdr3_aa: CASSYEGRGNIQYF; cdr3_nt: TGTGCCAGCAGTTATGAGGGAAGGGGGAACATTCAGTACTTC
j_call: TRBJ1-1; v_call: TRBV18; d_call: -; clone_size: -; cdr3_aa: CASSPVRGGDTEAFF; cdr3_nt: TGTGCCAGCTCACCCGTCCGGGGGGGGGACACTGAAGCTTTCTTT
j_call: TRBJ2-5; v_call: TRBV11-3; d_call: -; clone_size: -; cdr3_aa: CATPGGDQETQYF; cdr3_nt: TGTGCCACCCCAGGGGGGGATCAAGAGACCCAGTACTTC
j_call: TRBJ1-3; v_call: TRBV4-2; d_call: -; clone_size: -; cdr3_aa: CASSPGLQNTIYF; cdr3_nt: TGTGCCAGCAGCCCGGGACTTCAAAACACCATATATTTT
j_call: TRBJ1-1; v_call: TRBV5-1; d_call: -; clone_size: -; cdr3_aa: CASSLGISTEAFF; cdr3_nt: TGCGCCAGCAGCTTGGGTATAAGCACTGAAGCTTTCTTT
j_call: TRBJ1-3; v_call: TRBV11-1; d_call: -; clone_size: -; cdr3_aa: CASSHTRISGNTIYF; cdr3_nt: TGTGCCAGCAGCCACACCCGGATCTCTGGAAACACCATATATTTT
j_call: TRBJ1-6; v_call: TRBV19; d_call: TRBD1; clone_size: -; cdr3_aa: CATTGTGNSPLHF; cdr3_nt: TGTGCCACCACAGGGACAGGGAATTCACCCCTCCACTTT
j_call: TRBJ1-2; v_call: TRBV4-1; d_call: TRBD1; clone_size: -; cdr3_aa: CASSHPPTGHYGYTF; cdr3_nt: TGCGCCAGCAGCCACCCCCCGACAGGGCACTATGGCTACACCTTC
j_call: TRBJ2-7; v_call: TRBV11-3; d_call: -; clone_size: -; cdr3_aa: CASSTQSHEQYF; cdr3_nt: TGTGCCAGCAGCACACAGAGCCACGAGCAGTACTTC
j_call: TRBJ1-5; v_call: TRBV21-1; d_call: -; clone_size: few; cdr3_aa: CASSLAGGHGSNQPQHF; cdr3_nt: TGTGCCAGCAGCTTGGCAGGGGGCCACGGGAGCAATCAGCCCCAGCATTTT
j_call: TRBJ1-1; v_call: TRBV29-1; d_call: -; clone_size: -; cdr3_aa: CSVAGLSRTEAFF; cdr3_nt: TGCAGCGTGGCAGGGTTGAGTAGGACTGAAGCTTTCTTT
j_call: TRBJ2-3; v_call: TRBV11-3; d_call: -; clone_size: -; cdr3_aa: CASSLSQTDTQYF; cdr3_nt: TGTGCCAGCAGCTTGAGCCAAACAGATACGCAGTATTTT
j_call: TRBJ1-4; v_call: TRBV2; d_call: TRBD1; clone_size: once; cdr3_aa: CASSGQGARLFF; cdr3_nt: TGTGCCAGCAGTGGACAGGGGGCGCGGCTGTTTTTT
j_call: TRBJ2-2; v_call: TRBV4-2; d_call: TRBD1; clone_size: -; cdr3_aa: CASSQVWTGLTGELFF; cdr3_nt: TGTGCCAGCAGCCAAGTGTGGACAGGGCTCACCGGGGAGCTGTTTTTT
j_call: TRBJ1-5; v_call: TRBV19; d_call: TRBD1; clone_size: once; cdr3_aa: CASNLHGTGGGGQPQHF; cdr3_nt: TGTGCCAGTAACCTCCACGGGACAGGGGGGGGCGGTCAGCCCCAGCATTTT
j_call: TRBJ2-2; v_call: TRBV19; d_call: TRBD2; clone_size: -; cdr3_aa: CASSTSGANTGELFF; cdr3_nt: TGTGCCAGTAGCACTAGCGGCGCGAACACCGGGGAGCTGTTTTTT
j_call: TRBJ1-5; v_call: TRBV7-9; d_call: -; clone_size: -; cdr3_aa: CASSYGTDSNQPQHF; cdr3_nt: TGTGCCAGCAGCTACGGGACGGATAGCAATCAGCCCCAGCATTTT
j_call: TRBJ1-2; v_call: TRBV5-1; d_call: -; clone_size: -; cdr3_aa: CASSLEVGGNYGYTF; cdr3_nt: TGCGCCAGCAGCTTGGAGGTAGGGGGGAACTATGGCTACACCTTC
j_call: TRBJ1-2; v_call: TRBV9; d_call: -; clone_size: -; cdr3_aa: CASSVEAGAYYGYTF; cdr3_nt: TGTGCCAGCAGCGTAGAGGCAGGGGCCTACTATGGCTACACCTTC
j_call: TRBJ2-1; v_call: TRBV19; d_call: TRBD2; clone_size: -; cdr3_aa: CASNPLAGGPYEQFF; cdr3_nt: TGTGCCAGTAACCCACTAGCGGGGGGCCCATATGAGCAGTTCTTC
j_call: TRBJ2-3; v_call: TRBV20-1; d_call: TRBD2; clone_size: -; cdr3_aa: CSAISGDTQYF; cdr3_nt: TGCAGTGCTATTAGCGGGGATACGCAGTATTTT
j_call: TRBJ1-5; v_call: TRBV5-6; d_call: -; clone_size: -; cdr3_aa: CASSLSGSYSNQPQHF; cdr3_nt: TGTGCCAGCAGCTTGTCGGGTAGTTATAGCAATCAGCCCCAGCATTTT
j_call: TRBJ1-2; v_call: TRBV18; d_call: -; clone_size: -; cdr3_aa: CASSLTPTNYGYTF; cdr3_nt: TGTGCCAGCTCCTTAACGCCTACTAACTATGGCTACACCTTC
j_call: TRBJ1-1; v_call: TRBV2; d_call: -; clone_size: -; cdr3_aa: CAISGGAVNTEAFF; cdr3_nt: TGTGCCATATCAGGAGGAGCGGTGAACACTGAAGCTTTCTTT
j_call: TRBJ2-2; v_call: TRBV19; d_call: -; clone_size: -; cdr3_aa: CASSPTGTGELFF; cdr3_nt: TGTGCCAGTAGTCCGACCGGTACCGGGGAGCTGTTTTTT
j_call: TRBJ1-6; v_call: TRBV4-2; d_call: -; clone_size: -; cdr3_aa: CASSQDLRPKGNSPLHF; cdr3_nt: TGTGCCAGCAGCCAAGATCTACGACCTAAGGGAAATTCACCCCTCCACTTT
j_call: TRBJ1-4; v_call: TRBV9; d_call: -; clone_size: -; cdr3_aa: CASSPSGGRTNEKLFF; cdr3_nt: TGTGCCAGCAGCCCGAGCGGGGGACGAACTAATGAAAAACTGTTTTTT
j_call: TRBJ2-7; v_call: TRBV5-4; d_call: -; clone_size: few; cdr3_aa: CASSLDRDSYEQYF; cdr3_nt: TGTGCCAGCAGCTTGGACCGGGATTCCTACGAGCAGTACTTC
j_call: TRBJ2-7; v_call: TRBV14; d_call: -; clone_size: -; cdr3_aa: CASSQGHLRFYEQYF; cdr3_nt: TGTGCCAGCAGCCAAGGTCATTTGCGGTTCTACGAGCAGTACTTC
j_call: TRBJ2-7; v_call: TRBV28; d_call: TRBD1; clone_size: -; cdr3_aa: CASSRPGQGYEQYF; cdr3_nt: TGTGCCAGCAGTCGCCCGGGACAGGGCTACGAGCAGTACTTC
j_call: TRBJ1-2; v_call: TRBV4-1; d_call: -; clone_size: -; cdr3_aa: CASSQESRANYGYTF; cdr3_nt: TGCGCCAGCAGCCAAGAGTCGAGGGCTAACTATGGCTACACCTTC
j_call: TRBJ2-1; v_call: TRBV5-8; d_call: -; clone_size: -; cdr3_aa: CASSSPYNEQFF; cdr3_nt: TGTGCCAGCAGCTCGCCCTACAATGAGCAGTTCTTC
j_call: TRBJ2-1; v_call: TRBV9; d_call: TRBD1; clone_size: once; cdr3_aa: CASSVVGQGYNEQFF; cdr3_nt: TGTGCCAGCAGCGTAGTGGGACAGGGATACAATGAGCAGTTCTTC
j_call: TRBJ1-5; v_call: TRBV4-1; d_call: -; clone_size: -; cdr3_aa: CASARGGVGNQPQHF; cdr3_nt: TGCGCCAGCGCAAGAGGGGGAGTTGGCAATCAGCCCCAGCATTTT
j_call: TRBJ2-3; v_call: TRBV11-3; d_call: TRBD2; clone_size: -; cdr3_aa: CASSRSPPTSGASRGDTQYF; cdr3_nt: TGTGCCAGCAGCCGATCACCCCCCACTAGCGGGGCTTCGAGGGGGGATACGCAGTATTTT
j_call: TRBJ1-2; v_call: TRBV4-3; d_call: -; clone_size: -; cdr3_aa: CASSQDSSGTVGYGYTF; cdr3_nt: TGCGCCAGCAGCCAAGATTCGTCAGGGACGGTGGGGTATGGCTACACCTTC
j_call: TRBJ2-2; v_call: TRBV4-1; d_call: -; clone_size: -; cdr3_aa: CASSPYVVSGELFF; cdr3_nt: TGCGCCAGCAGCCCCTATGTAGTATCCGGGGAGCTGTTTTTT
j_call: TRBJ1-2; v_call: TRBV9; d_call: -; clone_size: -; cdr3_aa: CASSVGFGREDGYTF; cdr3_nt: TGTGCCAGCAGCGTAGGGTTTGGCAGGGAAGACGGCTACACCTTC